The entry below gives a single T cell receptor beta chain sequence along with its context. The antigen is not known. The data are from a study of shared clonotypes between healthy human individuals. General study findings and limits: Owing to a small donor count, the genetic and exposure-history diversity represented was limited.

Germline CDR1 is SEHNR and CDR2 is FQNEAQ (reference sequence). This CDR3 comprises 14 residues. With 7 bases removed from V and 0 bases from J, the gap between germline ends came to 13 bases. Donors, without exception, were Caucasian adults residing in Nashville, Tennessee. The authors split each subset's genomic DNA evenly across several immunoSEQ plates. Sequencing used immunoSEQ multiplex PCR; TCRdb keeps in-frame clones, though not all of them. This table has roughly 2.2 million clones, around 90% appearing once. The rearrangement joins TRBV7-9 to TRBJ2-7, with a possible D match to TRBD1 (5 bases). The sequenced sample consisted of naive CD4+ T cells from PBMCs. Described subset: CD45RA+ positively selected. The TCR sequence derives from a man aged 18 to 30 in good health. Some clones in this sample may be carry-over from other donors' samples. The CDR3 here is CASTLGQSSYEQYF. Here the CDR3 DNA reads TGTGCCAGCACCCTGGGGCAGTCCTCCTACGAGCAGTACTTC.